The subject of this entry is one TCR beta chain. The data were obtained in a study of blood T cell repertoires in COVID-19. CDR3 length equals 18 residues. V lost 0 bases to trimming and J lost 7 bases; unmatched junction nucleotides: 13. CDR1 SGHKS and CDR2 YYEKEE come from the germline V gene (reference sequence). Profiling relied on immunoSEQ multiplex PCR, and the TCRdb table lists in-frame clones only, not all of them. The sample shows over 200,000 clones, about 85% of them seen only once. Participant age was roughly 18 to 90 years, and participants resided in about two dozen US areas. The receptor was derived from a man aged 25 to 40 who had recovered from COVID-19. J is TRBJ1-6 and V is TRBV5-5, with 7 bases that match TRBD1. Material: PBMCs or T cells enriched from blood (not recorded which). CDR3 coding DNA: TGTGCCAGCAGCTTGGCCCCTAATTCAGGGGGTGGGAATTCACCCCTCCACTTT. Translation: CASSLAPNSGGGNSPLHF.